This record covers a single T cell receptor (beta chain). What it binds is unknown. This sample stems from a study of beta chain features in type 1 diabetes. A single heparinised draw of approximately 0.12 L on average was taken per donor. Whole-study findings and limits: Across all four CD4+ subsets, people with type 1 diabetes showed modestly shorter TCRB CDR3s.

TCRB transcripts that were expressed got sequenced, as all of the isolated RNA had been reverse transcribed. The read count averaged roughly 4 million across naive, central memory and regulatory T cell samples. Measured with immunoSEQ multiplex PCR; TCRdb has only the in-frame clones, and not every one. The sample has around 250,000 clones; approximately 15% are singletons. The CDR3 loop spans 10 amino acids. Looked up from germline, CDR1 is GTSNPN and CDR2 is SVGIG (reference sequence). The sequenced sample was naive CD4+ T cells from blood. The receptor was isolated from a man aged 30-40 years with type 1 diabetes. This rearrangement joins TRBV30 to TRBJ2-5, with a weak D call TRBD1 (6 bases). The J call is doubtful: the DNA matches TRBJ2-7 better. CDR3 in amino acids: CAAGEYEQYF. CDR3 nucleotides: TGTGCGGCAGGGGAGTACGAGCAGTACTTC.